This TCR beta chain emerged from a study of early T cells in non-severe SARS-CoV-2 infection. TCRdb re-called the 5' RACE reads through MiXCR, storing one row per CDR3 protein. The sample holds 69,000 or so distinct CDR3 sequences, about 13% seen once. Per germline, CDR1 MNHNY and CDR2 SVGAGI (reference sequence). With 6 bases clipped from V and 2 bases from J, the junction kept 8 bases outside the gene matches. The CDR3 extends over 15 amino acids. There are a few counts of this clonotype. Sequencing was carried out using whole blood. This rearrangement joins TRBV6-6 to TRBJ2-7, with 9 bases that match TRBD2. This clonotype originated in an adult who was a healthcare worker with PCR-confirmed SARS-CoV-2 infection or an uninfected control (not recorded which). The CDR3 DNA sequence: TGTGCCAGCAGGCTCTCGACTAGCGGCCCCTACGAGCAGTACTTC. Amino acid sequence: CASRLSTSGPYEQYF.